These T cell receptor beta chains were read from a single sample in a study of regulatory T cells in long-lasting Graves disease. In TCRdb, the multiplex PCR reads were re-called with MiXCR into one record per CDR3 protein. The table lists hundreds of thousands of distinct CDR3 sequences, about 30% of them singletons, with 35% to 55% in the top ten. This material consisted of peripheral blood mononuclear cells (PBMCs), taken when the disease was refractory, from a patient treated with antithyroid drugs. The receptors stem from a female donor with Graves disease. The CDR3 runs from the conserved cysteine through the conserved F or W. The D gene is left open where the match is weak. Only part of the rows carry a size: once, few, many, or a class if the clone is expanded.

DNA: TGCGCCAGCAGCTTGACTGAGGAGTATGGCTACACCTTC
CDR3: CASSLTEEYGYTF
D: .
V: TRBV5-1
J: TRBJ1-2
size: .

DNA: TGTGCCAGCAGCTTAGACGGCAGGGCAGAGACCCAGTACTTC
CDR3: CASSLDGRAETQYF
D: .
V: TRBV11-1
J: TRBJ2-5
size: many

DNA: TGTGCCACCAGTGAGGGGACTAGCGGGAGTCGAGAGCTGTTTTTT
CDR3: CATSEGTSGSRELFF
D: TRBD2
V: TRBV24-1
J: TRBJ2-2
size: .

DNA: TGTGCCAGCAGTTCGCTAGCGGTCACAGATACGCAGTATTTT
CDR3: CASSSLAVTDTQYF
D: TRBD2
V: TRBV2
J: TRBJ2-3
size: .

DNA: TGTGCCAGCAGCTTAGATCTAGGTATCTCCTACGAGCAGTACTTC
CDR3: CASSLDLGISYEQYF
D: .
V: TRBV11-2
J: TRBJ2-7
size: few

DNA: TGTGCCAGCAGTTACGTGGACACTGAAGCTTTCTTT
CDR3: CASSYVDTEAFF
D: .
V: TRBV6-2/TRBV6-3
J: TRBJ1-1
size: many

DNA: TGTGCCAGCAGTCTGAGACTAGCGGGAGGTCGGGGACAAGAGACCCAGTACTTC
CDR3: CASSLRLAGGRGQETQYF
D: TRBD2
V: TRBV6-1
J: TRBJ2-5
size: many

DNA: TGTGCCAGCAGCTTGACAGGGTACTTGAACACTGAAGCTTTCTTT
CDR3: CASSLTGYLNTEAFF
D: TRBD1
V: TRBV7-9
J: TRBJ1-1
size: .

DNA: TGCAGCGTTGTCGGACAGACTGAAGCTTTCTTT
CDR3: CSVVGQTEAFF
D: .
V: TRBV29-1
J: TRBJ1-1
size: once

DNA: TGTGCCAGCAGACCAGGGGCCGGGGAGCTGTTTTTT
CDR3: CASRPGAGELFF
D: .
V: TRBV7-9
J: TRBJ2-2
size: few

DNA: TGCAGTGCTAGAGCTCCGGGGGGGACGGACGAGCAGTACTTC
CDR3: CSARAPGGTDEQYF
D: TRBD2
V: TRBV20-1
J: TRBJ2-7
size: few

DNA: TGTGCCAGCAGCTTATCGGGCATTCTCTACAATGAGCAGTTCTTC
CDR3: CASSLSGILYNEQFF
D: .
V: TRBV7-3
J: TRBJ2-1
size: few

DNA: TGTGCCAGCAGTTACTTTCAGGGTGGATCTGGAAACACCATATATTTT
CDR3: CASSYFQGGSGNTIYF
D: .
V: TRBV6-5
J: TRBJ1-3
size: .

DNA: TGTGCCAGCAGTCCGGGTCCTAGGGGCAATCAGCCCCAGCATTTT
CDR3: CASSPGPRGNQPQHF
D: .
V: TRBV28
J: TRBJ1-5
size: few